Each of the 5 T cell receptor beta chains below was sequenced from the same sample in a study of blood T cells in healthy people across ages. Together with a sample-barcoded 5' primer, a J-beta primer mix was included in a second PCR lasting roughly 6 to 12 cycles. TCRdb reprocessed the 5' RACE reads with MiXCR, giving one entry per CDR3 protein. The sample records about 780,000 distinct CDR3 sequences, about half being singletons. Sequenced sample: blood. These receptors were obtained from a man older than 75 in good health.

This sequence joins TRBV7-2 and TRBJ2-5, with TRBD2 matching over 7 bases. V lost 2 bases to trimming and J lost 1 base; unmatched junction nucleotides: 4. The CDR3 sequence is 15 residues long. The germline V gene has CDR1 SGHTA and CDR2 FQGNSA. The CDR3 sequence: CASSLSAGTQETQYF. As DNA, the CDR3 is TGTGCCAGCAGCTTATCAGCGGGAACCCAAGAGACCCAGTACTTC.

The chain uses TRBV6-1 and TRBJ2-7; TRBD1 aligns across 10 bases. Germline values: CDR1 MNHNS, CDR2 SASEGT. The CDR3 contains 17 residues. V lost 3 bases and J lost 3; bases outside the gene matches: 11. In nucleotides, the CDR3 is TGTGCCAGCAGTGAGCGCCCCCCGGGACAGGGGATCTACGAGCAGTACTTC. Its protein product is CASSERPPGQGIYEQYF.

The gene calls are TRBV6-2 or TRBV6-3 and TRBJ2-5; D might be TRBD1 (5 bases). Germline CDR1 reads MNHEY; CDR2 reads SVGEGT. V lost 2 bases to trimming and J lost 0 bases, with 13 bases between them. CDR3 size: 16 residues. This CDR3 is CASSYGRGPYQETQYF. CDR3 DNA: TGTGCCAGCAGTTACGGAAGGGGCCCCTACCAAGAGACCCAGTACTTC.

V and J are TRBV14 and TRBJ2-1, with TRBD2 matching 14 bases. The CDR3 contains 16 residues. Per germline, CDR1 SGHDN and CDR2 FVKESK. With 4 bases clipped from V and 13 bases from J, the junction kept 12 bases outside the gene matches. In nucleotides, the CDR3 is TGTGCCAGCAGCCTGCTGGGACTAGCGGGAGTGGAGACCCAGTTCTTC. It specifies CASSLLGLAGVETQFF.

This chain connects TRBV7-6 to TRBJ2-4, with TRBD2 matching 9 bases. The DNA matches TRBJ2-7 better at its end, which makes the J call doubtful. Germline CDR1 and CDR2: SGHVS and FNYEAQ. The CDR3 totals 15 residues. DNA of the CDR3: TGTGCCAGCAGAGCTAGCGGGGACCCAACCTACGAGCAGTACTTC. Translated, it gives CASRASGDPTYEQYF.